This TCR beta chain was captured in a study of regulatory T cells in long-lasting Graves disease. Study-wide points: Under persistent disease, TRBV28, TRBJ1-2 and TRBJ2-5 were used preferentially. New patients shared fewer public clonotypes (about 1,000) than persistent patients did (around 2,900).

Indicated time point: persistent/refractory GD, antithyroid drugs over 5 years with positive TRAb. Researchers made the TCR library from RNA that was extracted from PBMCs. Graves' disease diagnosis was established per American Thyroid Association guidelines. V lost 4 bases and J 5 bases, leaving 13 bases between the germline ends. CDR1 is SGHRS, CDR2 YFSETQ, per germline. The CDR3 has 13 residues. CDR3 regions were amplified by Arm-PCR using iRepertoire HTBI primers to build TCR beta libraries. Each CDR3 protein is one row after TCRdb ran MiXCR on the multiplex PCR reads. The repertoire consists of approximately 380,000 distinct CDR3 sequences, with around 21% occurring once and the leading ten covering roughly 20%. This clonotype was picked up many times. Antigen: not known.

The source of this sequence is a female donor with Graves disease. The specimen comprised peripheral blood mononuclear cells (PBMCs), sampled when the disease was refractory, from a patient treated with antithyroid drugs. The chain links TRBV5-1 to TRBJ2-7; no firm D call. CDR3 in DNA: TGCGCCAGCAGCGGGAAAGGGCCGGACGAGCAGTACTTC. It codes for CASSGKGPDEQYF.